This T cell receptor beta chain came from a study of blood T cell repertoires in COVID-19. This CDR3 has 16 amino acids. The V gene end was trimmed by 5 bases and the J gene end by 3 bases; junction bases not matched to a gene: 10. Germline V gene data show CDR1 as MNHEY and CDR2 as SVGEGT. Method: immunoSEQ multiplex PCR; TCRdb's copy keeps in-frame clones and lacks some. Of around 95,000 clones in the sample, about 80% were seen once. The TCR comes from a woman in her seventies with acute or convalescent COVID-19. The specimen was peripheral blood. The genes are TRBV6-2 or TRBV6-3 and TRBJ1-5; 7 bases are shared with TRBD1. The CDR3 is CASSLLGDRDNQPQHF. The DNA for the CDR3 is TGTGCCAGCAGTCTCCTTGGAGACAGGGACAATCAGCCCCAGCATTTT.